Following are 26 T cell receptor beta chains from one sample sequenced in a study of CD8 T cells in Susac syndrome. A quantity of roughly 0.5 to 1 ug RNA underwent reverse transcription using random hexamers. TCRdb independently ran MiXCR on the immunoSEQ multiplex PCR reads; one entry per CDR3 protein. Of about 240,000 distinct CDR3 sequences detected, around 96% appear once; the ten largest clones hold under 0.12%. The sample consisted of CD4+ T cells from PBMCs. The receptors originated from a human donor with Susac syndrome.

The rearrangement links TRBV29-1 to TRBJ2-3; a weak D match, TRBD2 (6 bases). The CDR3 is 12 amino acids. Trimming removed 3 bases at V and 6 bases at J, with 10 bases between. Germline lookup yields CDR1 SQVTM and CDR2 ANQGSEA. The CDR3 region is CSVDGGADTQYF. The CDR3 coding sequence is TGCAGCGTTGACGGGGGTGCGGATACGCAGTATTTT.

This chain connects TRBV11-3 to TRBJ2-3, with TRBD2 identical over 9 bases. V lost 4 bases, J lost 2 bases, and 7 bases stayed unmatched. The CDR3 covers 16 residues. From germline, CDR1 is SGHNT and CDR2 YENEEA. The CDR3 DNA reads TGTGCCAGCAGCTACTCTAGCGGGACGAACACAGATACGCAGTATTTT. Amino acids: CASSYSSGTNTDTQYF. Combining the CDR3 with reference TRBV11-3 and TRBJ2-3 gives the whole variable domain EAGVVQSPRYKIIEKKQPVAFWCNPISGHNTLYWYLQNLGQGPELLIRYENEEAVDDSQLPKDRFSAERLKGVDSTLKIQPAELGDSAVYLCASSYSSGTNTDTQYFGPGTRLTVL.

This clonotype occurred once. Here the CDR3 DNA reads TGTGCCAGCAGCCAGAATAACGTCCTGACTTTC. Its translation is CASSQNNVLTF. The chain couples TRBV14 to TRBJ2-6, with unresolved D. The CDR3 consists of 11 residues. The V and J ends lost 3 bases and 10 bases respectively, with 4 bases between them. Germline V gene sequence: CDR1 SGHDN, CDR2 FVKESK.

The V and J genes are TRBV30 and TRBJ2-7; perhaps TRBD2 as D (5 bases). CDR1 and CDR2 from the germline V gene are GTSNPN and SVGIG (reference sequence). V shed 4 bases and J shed 0 bases, with 10 bases lying between them. The CDR3 sequence is 13 residues long. The DNA for the CDR3 is TGTGCCTGGACCCGCGGGCGCTCCTACGAGCAGTACTTC. It translates to CAWTRGRSYEQYF.

The chain recombines TRBV20-1 with TRBJ2-5; the D gene is possibly TRBD2 (6 bases). The CDR3 has 13 amino acids. Between the trimmed V and J ends, which lost 3 bases and 5 bases, there was a span of 13 bases. CDR1 and CDR2 from the germline V gene are DFQATT and SNEGSKA (reference sequence). The CDR3, as DNA: TGCAGTGCTAGCGTGGGCGGGATGGAGACCCAGTACTTC. Its translation: CSASVGGMETQYF.

CDR3 DNA sequence: TGTGCCAGCAGCCCAGCCTCCTATGGCTACACCTTC. Translating it yields CASSPASYGYTF. The chain combines TRBV12-3 or TRBV12-4 with TRBJ1-2; D ambiguous. Trimming took 6 bases from V and 4 from J, leaving 9 bases between them. The CDR3 has 12 residues.

The rearrangement joins TRBV3-1 to TRBJ1-1; D unresolved. The CDR3 totals 12 residues. From germline, CDR1 is LGHDT and CDR2 YNNKEL (reference sequence). Trimming shortened V by 1 base and J by 7 bases, and 7 bases separated the two germline ends. The CDR3 sequence: CASSQAKGEAFF. The CDR3 DNA is TGTGCCAGCAGCCAAGCTAAGGGTGAAGCTTTCTTT.

The V call is TRBV6-5, the J call TRBJ2-7; D perhaps matches TRBD2 (6 bases). CDR3 length: 15 amino acids. Germline lookup yields CDR1 MNHEY and CDR2 SVGAGI. Between the trimmed V and J ends, which lost 2 bases and 2 bases, there was a span of 13 bases. The CDR3 spells CASSYPGVPPYEQYF. CDR3 in DNA: TGTGCCAGCAGTTACCCGGGAGTACCCCCCTACGAGCAGTACTTC.

The V gene is TRBV5-6, the J gene TRBJ2-7, with D hard to call. The CDR3 consists of 15 residues. The germline V and J ends were trimmed by 2 bases and 7 bases, with 19 bases remaining between them. Germline assignment: CDR1 SGHDT and CDR2 YYEEEE. CDR3 sequence: CASSLSAPLLWEQYF. CDR3 in DNA: TGTGCCAGCAGCTTAAGCGCGCCCCTCCTTTGGGAGCAGTACTTC.

The rearrangement uses TRBV24-1 and TRBJ2-2, with D unclear. Germline values: CDR1 KGHDR, CDR2 SFDVKD. Trimming left V 0 bases short and J 1 base short, with 5 bases between. This CDR3 is 15 amino acids long. The CDR3 DNA follows: TGTGCCACCAGTGATTTGCTAGGGAACACCGGGGAGCTGTTTTTT. Protein product: CATSDLLGNTGELFF.

This chain joins TRBV6-5 and TRBJ2-7; D gene uncertain. The germline V gene has CDR1 MNHEY and CDR2 SVGAGI. The CDR3 loop spans 11 amino acids. The V and J ends lost 5 bases and 6 bases respectively, with 8 bases between them. CDR3 region: CASSNNGEQYF. CDR3 in DNA: TGTGCCAGCAGTAATAACGGCGAGCAGTACTTC.

This chain connects TRBV18 to TRBJ2-5; D is possibly TRBD1 (8 bases). This CDR3 has 15 amino acids. V was cut by 2 bases and J by 2 bases, with 12 bases left in between. Per germline, CDR1 KGHSH and CDR2 LQKENI. Written as DNA, the CDR3 is TGTGCCAGCTCACCAAACAGGGGGGGACAAGAGACCCAGTACTTC. Its protein is CASSPNRGGQETQYF.

This clonotype was counted once. As DNA, the CDR3 is TGTGCCAGCAGCTTCGGGGACCCCGGGCAGACCCAGTACTTC. It encodes CASSFGDPGQTQYF. The rearrangement uses TRBV7-3 and TRBJ2-5; tentatively, D is TRBD1 or TRBD2 (5 bases each). CDR1 SGHTA and CDR2 FQGTGA come from the germline V gene. V was clipped by 3 bases and J by 6 bases, with 14 bases between them. This CDR3 is built from 14 residues.

V and J are TRBV9 and TRBJ2-7; TRBD2 might be the D (6 bases). Trimming took off 0 bases at V and 6 bases at J, with 10 bases between the two ends. Germline V gene lookup returns CDR1 SGDLS and CDR2 YYNGEE. This CDR3 has 13 residues. The CDR3 DNA reads as TGTGCCAGCAGCGTAGATTGGGGGGTCGAGCAGTACTTC. It specifies CASSVDWGVEQYF.

V gene TRBV5-1 combines with J gene TRBJ2-5, with D perhaps matching TRBD2 (6 bases). The germline V gene encodes CDR1 SGHRS and CDR2 YFSETQ. The CDR3 is 15 amino acids. With 4 bases removed from V and 0 bases from J, the gap between germline ends came to 13 bases. For the CDR3, the DNA is TGCGCCAGCAGCCTGGGACTTAAGTACCAAGAGACCCAGTACTTC. Translated, it gives CASSLGLKYQETQYF.

The genes are TRBV28 and TRBJ2-5, with D possibly matching TRBD2 (6 bases). The CDR3 contains 14 residues. The germline V and J ends were trimmed by 1 base and 4 bases, with 10 bases remaining between them. Looked up from germline, CDR1 is MDHEN and CDR2 is SYDVKM. DNA for the CDR3: TGTGCCAGCAGTTTATCGGGGGAAGGAGAGACCCAGTACTTC. Amino acids: CASSLSGEGETQYF.

The V call is TRBV21-1, the J call TRBJ2-5; the table's D call of TRBD1 was not tested on the DNA. TRBV21-1 corresponds to a pseudogene. This CDR3 contains 17 residues. The CDR3 sequence: CASSKTPGQDLEETQYF. The CDR3 DNA follows: TGTGCCAGCAGCAAGACTCCGGGACAGGATTTGGAAGAGACCCAGTACTTC.

This sequence joins TRBV4-2 and TRBJ2-1; 7 nucleotides line up with TRBD2. Trimming cost V 0 bases and J 6 bases; bases outside gene matches: 5. CDR1 LGHNA and CDR2 YNFKEQ come from the germline V gene. The CDR3 sequence is 15 residues long. CDR3 in amino acids: CASSQEREFFNEQFF. As DNA, the CDR3 is TGTGCCAGCAGCCAAGAGCGGGAGTTCTTCAATGAGCAGTTCTTC.

This chain joins TRBV20-1 and TRBJ1-1; D is possibly TRBD1 (5 bases). The ends were cut back, 6 bases at V and 5 bases at J, with 16 bases in the middle. The CDR3 spans 13 residues. Germline V CDR1 and CDR2: DFQATT, SNEGSKA (reference sequence). The CDR3 reads CSAPRGGATEAFF. The DNA of the CDR3 is TGCAGTGCCCCGAGGGGAGGGGCGACTGAAGCTTTCTTT.

The chain employs TRBV4-2 and TRBJ2-2; unclear D gene. Trimming stripped 1 base from V and 4 bases from J, with 7 bases between. Per the germline V gene, CDR1 is LGHNA and CDR2 is YNFKEQ. This CDR3 has 14 residues. The DNA of the CDR3 is TGTGCCAGCAGCCAAGTAGGCTTCACCGGGGAGCTGTTTTTT. Its protein is CASSQVGFTGELFF.

This clonotype was observed once. An end of the junction does not agree with germline; a read error may underlie this. The rearrangement uses TRBV29-1 and TRBJ1-2; D remains ambiguous. The CDR3 sequence is 11 residues long. Germline loops: CDR1 SQVTM, CDR2 ANQGSEA. CDR3 in DNA: TGCAGCCTTGAAGGGCACTATGGCTACACCTTC. Translating gives CSLEGHYGYTF.

This chain connects TRBV7-3 to TRBJ2-5; 12 nucleotides align to TRBD1. CDR3 length: 14 amino acids. CDR1 is SGHTA and CDR2 is FQGTGA in the germline V gene. V was pared by 5 bases and J by 5 bases, with 3 bases of the junction left unmatched. CDR3 in amino acids: CASSPGTGGETQYF. CDR3 DNA: TGTGCCAGCAGCCCGGGGACAGGGGGCGAGACCCAGTACTTC.

The chain employs TRBV15 and TRBJ2-7, with D possibly matching TRBD2 (5 bases). CDR1 and CDR2 (germline): LNHNV, YYDKDF (reference sequence). Trimming cost V 1 base and J 4 bases, with 14 bases left between them. The CDR3 has 15 residues. CDR3 DNA sequence: TGTGCCACCAGCAGAGCGGACTGGCAAAGGTACGAGCAGTACTTC. This sequence encodes CATSRADWQRYEQYF.

This sequence joins TRBV20-1 and TRBJ2-1; D is ambiguous. Per the germline V gene, CDR1 is DFQATT and CDR2 is SNEGSKA (reference sequence). Trimming cost V 3 bases and J 8 bases, with 8 bases left between them. This CDR3 contains 11 residues. CDR3 residues: CSASGAHEQFF. CDR3 sequence (DNA): TGCAGTGCTAGCGGAGCCCATGAGCAGTTCTTC.

The genes are TRBV12-3 or TRBV12-4 and TRBJ2-4, with D unresolved. The CDR3 spans 12 residues. The V end was cut by 4 bases, the J end by 8 bases, with 9 bases between. The CDR3 loop is CASSSRRDIQYF. The CDR3, as DNA: TGTGCCAGCAGTTCCCGTAGGGACATTCAGTACTTC.

The rearrangement links TRBV14 to TRBJ2-5; the D gene is possibly TRBD2 (6 bases). Germline lookup yields CDR1 SGHDN and CDR2 FVKESK. This CDR3 is 19 amino acids long. Trimming removed 1 base at V and 5 bases at J, with 26 bases between. The CDR3 region has the DNA TGTGCCAGCAGCCAAGGGAGGGTCCTAGACCGGTATTTGATGGAGACCCAGTACTTC. Protein product: CASSQGRVLDRYLMETQYF.